These 24 T cell receptor beta chains came from one sample sequenced in a study of blood T cell repertoires in COVID-19. Using immunoSEQ multiplex PCR, the repertoire was profiled, and TCRdb retains in-frame clones only, with some absent. The data show 180,000 or so clones, around 87% seen once. The sequenced sample consisted of peripheral blood. The receptors were sampled from a man in his forties with active or convalescent COVID-19.

Here the CDR3 reads CASKTRGASGVETQYF. In nucleotides, the CDR3 is TGTGCCAGTAAAACAAGGGGGGCTAGCGGGGTAGAGACCCAGTACTTC. The chain is built from TRBV19 and TRBJ2-5, with 9 bases lining up with TRBD2. CDR3 length equals 16 residues. Looked up from germline, CDR1 is LNHDA and CDR2 is SQIVND (reference sequence). The ends lost 7 bases at V and 4 bases at J; junction bases unmatched: 13.

The CDR3 nucleotides read TGCGCCAGCAGCTTGGTTGGACAGGGGGCTAATAACTATGGCTACACCTTC. Protein product: CASSLVGQGANNYGYTF. The chain links TRBV5-1 to TRBJ1-2; 11 nucleotides align to TRBD1. Trimming cost V 0 bases and J 1 base; bases outside gene matches: 5. The germline gives CDR1 SGHRS, CDR2 YFSETQ. The CDR3 totals 17 residues. The variable domain in full, completed from reference TRBV5-1 and TRBJ1-2, reads KAGVTQTPRYLIKTRGQQVTLSCSPISGHRSVSWYQQTPGQGLQFLFEYFSETQRNKGNFPGRFSGRQFSNSRSEMNVSTLELGDSALYLCASSLVGQGANNYGYTFGSGTRLTVV.

The chain is built from TRBV5-8 and TRBJ1-2, with 8 bases identical to TRBD1. The CDR3 is 16 amino acids. Germline loops: CDR1 SGHTS, CDR2 YDEGEE. V trimming: 0 bases; J trimming: 4 bases; junction bases outside the gene matches: 8. The CDR3 nucleotides read TGTGCCAGCAGCTTGGTCCTGACAGGGGATAGCTATGGCTACACCTTC. It encodes CASSLVLTGDSYGYTF.

The chain is built from TRBV3-1 (or the pseudogene TRBV3-2) and TRBJ2-3; 8 bases are a match to TRBD2. Germline V CDR1 and CDR2: LGHDT, YNNKEL (reference sequence). The CDR3 sequence is 15 residues long. Trimming at V came to 1 base and at J to 3 bases, leaving 3 bases not matched to a gene. The CDR3 is CASSQVGTRTDTQYF. The CDR3 DNA sequence: TGTGCCAGCAGCCAAGTAGGGACTAGAACAGATACGCAGTATTTT.

The chain recombines TRBV27 with TRBJ2-1; 10 nucleotides align to TRBD2. The germline V gene has CDR1 MNHEY and CDR2 SMNVEV (reference sequence). This CDR3 region has 16 residues. V dropped 1 base and J dropped 7; count of bases not matched to a gene: 7. CDR3 amino acids: CASSLFPSGGGNEQFF. CDR3 bases: TGTGCCAGCAGTTTATTCCCTAGCGGGGGCGGGAATGAGCAGTTCTTC.

This CDR3 reads CASSQGGAEAFF. DNA of the CDR3: TGTGCCAGCAGCCAAGGGGGAGCTGAAGCTTTCTTT. V gene TRBV3-1 (or the pseudogene TRBV3-2) combines with J gene TRBJ1-1; D unresolved. From germline, CDR1 is LGHDT and CDR2 YNNKEL (reference sequence). The CDR3 is 12 residues long. Deletions cut 1 base from V and 6 bases from J, with 6 bases between.

The DNA of the CDR3 is TGTGCCAGTAGTATGGGGACAGGGCGGACGTCATACGAGCAGTACTTC. As protein: CASSMGTGRTSYEQYF. The chain has TRBV19 and TRBJ2-7, with 9 bases that match TRBD1. CDR1 is LNHDA and CDR2 is SQIVND in the germline V gene (reference sequence). This CDR3 has 16 residues. V dropped 3 bases and J dropped 4; count of bases not matched to a gene: 10.

This chain uses TRBV9 with TRBJ1-2; D possibly corresponds to TRBD1 (6 bases). Trimming pared 3 bases from V and 0 bases from J, leaving 15 bases between. The CDR3 sequence is 16 residues long. Germline CDR1 SGDLS, CDR2 YYNGEE. The CDR3 region is CASSASTGSTNYGYTF. The CDR3 DNA reads TGTGCCAGCAGCGCCTCGACAGGATCAACTAACTATGGCTACACCTTC. The complete variable domain, with remaining parts taken from reference TRBV9 and TRBJ1-2, reads DSGVTQTPKHLITATGQRVTLRCSPRSGDLSVYWYQQSLDQGLQFLIQYYNGEERAKGNILERFSAQQFPDLHSELNLSSLELGDSALYFCASSASTGSTNYGYTFGSGTRLTVV.

The chain joins TRBV6-5 to TRBJ2-1; 8 bases fit TRBD1. The CDR3 runs 16 residues. J was trimmed by 3 bases and V by 0 bases; bases with no gene match: 4. Looked up from germline, CDR1 is MNHEY and CDR2 is SVGAGI. CDR3 protein: CASSYSGTGDYNEQFF. The CDR3 DNA reads as TGTGCCAGCAGTTACTCGGGGACAGGTGACTACAATGAGCAGTTCTTC.

This clone appeared once. This chain uses TRBV5-1 with TRBJ2-3; 8 positions match TRBD1. From germline, CDR1 is SGHRS and CDR2 YFSETQ. J lost 4 bases, V lost 4 bases, and 2 bases had no gene match. This CDR3 spans 13 amino acids. The CDR3 is CASSPRGPDTQYF. The CDR3 bases are TGCGCCAGCAGCCCCAGGGGGCCAGATACGCAGTATTTT.

The rearrangement uses TRBV11-2 and TRBJ2-3, with 8 bases matching TRBD2. V was pared by 5 bases and J by 4 bases, with 8 bases of the junction left unmatched. The germline gives CDR1 SGHAT, CDR2 FQNNGV. The CDR3 covers 15 residues. CDR3 in DNA: TGTGCCAGCAGCCAACTCGGGGGGGAAGCAGATACGCAGTATTTT. Amino acids: CASSQLGGEADTQYF.

The chain employs TRBV19 and TRBJ1-6; possibly TRBD1 for D (6 bases). The V end lost 4 bases, the J end lost 0 bases, and 16 bases lay between the germline ends. The CDR3 covers 18 residues. In germline, CDR1 is LNHDA, CDR2 SQIVND (reference sequence). The CDR3 reads CASSTKTGKSSYNSPLHF. In DNA, the CDR3 is TGTGCCAGTAGTACGAAAACAGGGAAGTCCTCCTATAATTCACCCCTCCACTTT.

The chain carries TRBV5-1 and TRBJ2-7, with TRBD1 as a possible D gene (6 bases). Germline values: CDR1 SGHRS, CDR2 YFSETQ. V was clipped by 0 bases and J by 4 bases, with 20 bases between them. This CDR3 is 17 amino acids long. The CDR3 here is CASSLGARSPGEYEQYF. Here the CDR3 DNA reads TGCGCCAGCAGCTTGGGGGCTCGGAGTCCAGGGGAGTACGAGCAGTACTTC.

The chain uses TRBV7-9 and TRBJ1-5; D gene uncertain. Per the germline V gene, CDR1 is SEHNR and CDR2 is FQNEAQ (reference sequence). Trimming removed 1 base at V and 3 bases at J, with 4 bases between. This CDR3 region has 13 residues. The CDR3 loop reads CASSLGHNQPQHF. CDR3 DNA: TGTGCCAGCAGCTTAGGTCACAATCAGCCCCAGCATTTT.

This clone has only a few counts. This chain joins TRBV10-3 and TRBJ1-6; tentative D call: TRBD1 (5 bases). Germline V gene lookup returns CDR1 ENHRY and CDR2 SYGVKD. The CDR3 consists of 15 residues. Trimming took off 2 bases at V and 3 bases at J, with 8 bases between the two ends. DNA of the CDR3: TGTGCCATCAGTGAGGGGGGGAACTATAATTCACCCCTCCACTTT. This sequence encodes CAISEGGNYNSPLHF.

The V call is TRBV5-4, the J call TRBJ1-6; D is ambiguous. The CDR3 is made up of 16 amino acids. Trimming took off 3 bases at V and 0 bases at J, with 10 bases between the two ends. The germline CDR1 and CDR2 sequences are SGHNT and YYREEE (reference sequence). As DNA, the CDR3 is TGTGCCAGCAGCTCAGGCGTCCACTCCTATAATTCACCCCTCCACTTT. Translating gives CASSSGVHSYNSPLHF.

In this sample, this clone turned up once. This sequence joins TRBV19 and TRBJ1-1; weak D call: TRBD1 (6 bases). The CDR3 is made up of 14 amino acids. Germline CDR1 and CDR2: LNHDA and SQIVND (reference sequence). V lost 7 bases and J lost 3, with 15 bases in between. This CDR3 is CASIRGGAYTEAFF. CDR3 sequence (DNA): TGTGCCAGTATTAGGGGGGGCGCATACACTGAAGCTTTCTTT.

The CDR3 nucleotides are TGTGCCTGGAGTCTCACAGGGTCCCAAGAGACCCAGTACTTC. This translates into CAWSLTGSQETQYF. This chain uses TRBV30 with TRBJ2-5; D is possibly TRBD1 (6 bases). The CDR3 length is 14 residues. Between the trimmed V and J ends, which lost 2 bases and 1 base, there was a span of 11 bases. CDR1 is GTSNPN, CDR2 SVGIG, per germline (reference sequence).

The J gene is TRBJ1-1, the V gene TRBV18; 11 nucleotides align to TRBD1. Losses at the gene ends were 2 bases for V and 7 bases for J; bases not matched to a gene: 3. CDR3 length: 14 residues. Per the germline V gene, CDR1 is KGHSH and CDR2 is LQKENI. In DNA, the CDR3 is TGTGCCAGCTCACCAGGACAGGGGGCGGGTGAAGCTTTCTTT. It encodes CASSPGQGAGEAFF.

This chain links TRBV6-5 with TRBJ2-2; D gene uncertain. The germline gives CDR1 MNHEY, CDR2 SVGAGI. CDR3 length equals 15 residues. Trimming removed 2 bases from V and 1 base from J, with 8 bases in between. The CDR3 sequence is CASSYKHRNTGELFF. CDR3 nucleotide sequence: TGTGCCAGCAGTTACAAACACCGGAACACCGGGGAGCTGTTTTTT.

In its sample, this clone was seen once. The CDR3 coding sequence is TGTGCCAGCAGCTCACAGGGGGGGTACCAAGAGACCCAGTACTTC. Its translation is CASSSQGGYQETQYF. The chain joins TRBV7-9 to TRBJ2-5, with D possibly being TRBD1 (8 bases). The CDR3 consists of 15 residues. Trimming removed 4 bases at V and 0 bases at J, with 12 bases between. Germline assignment: CDR1 SEHNR and CDR2 FQNEAQ (reference sequence).

This chain joins TRBV7-2 and TRBJ1-1; no definite D call. This CDR3 comprises 15 residues. V gave up 2 bases and J gave up 1 base, with 11 bases separating them. Germline CDR1 reads SGHTA; CDR2 reads FQGNSA. The CDR3 nucleotides are TGTGCCAGCAGCTTAATGAGTAGAGGGAACACTGAAGCTTTCTTT. Translation: CASSLMSRGNTEAFF.

This clone was picked up one time. The chain uses TRBV5-5 and TRBJ2-2; 8 nucleotides line up with TRBD1. The CDR3 is made up of 14 amino acids. The V gene end was trimmed by 2 bases and the J gene end by 6 bases; junction bases not matched to a gene: 3. Looked up from germline, CDR1 is SGHKS and CDR2 is YYEKEE (reference sequence). CDR3 sequence: CASSFAGGAGELFF. As DNA, the CDR3 is TGTGCCAGCAGCTTTGCAGGGGGCGCCGGGGAGCTGTTTTTT. Drawing the rest from reference TRBV5-5 and TRBJ2-2, the complete variable domain is DAGVTQSPTHLIKTRGQQVTLRCSPISGHKSVSWYQQVLGQGPQFIFQYYEKEERGRGNFPDRFSARQFPNYSSELNVNALLLGDSALYLCASSFAGGAGELFFGEGSRLTVL.

The chain is built from TRBV3-1 (or the pseudogene TRBV3-2) and TRBJ2-2, with a weak D call TRBD2 (5 bases). The CDR3 consists of 15 residues. V was trimmed by 0 bases and J by 1 base, leaving 6 bases between them. Germline assignment: CDR1 LGHDT and CDR2 YNNKEL (reference sequence). The CDR3, as DNA: TGTGCCAGCAGCCAAGATCGGGGGAACACCGGGGAGCTGTTTTTT. This sequence encodes CASSQDRGNTGELFF.